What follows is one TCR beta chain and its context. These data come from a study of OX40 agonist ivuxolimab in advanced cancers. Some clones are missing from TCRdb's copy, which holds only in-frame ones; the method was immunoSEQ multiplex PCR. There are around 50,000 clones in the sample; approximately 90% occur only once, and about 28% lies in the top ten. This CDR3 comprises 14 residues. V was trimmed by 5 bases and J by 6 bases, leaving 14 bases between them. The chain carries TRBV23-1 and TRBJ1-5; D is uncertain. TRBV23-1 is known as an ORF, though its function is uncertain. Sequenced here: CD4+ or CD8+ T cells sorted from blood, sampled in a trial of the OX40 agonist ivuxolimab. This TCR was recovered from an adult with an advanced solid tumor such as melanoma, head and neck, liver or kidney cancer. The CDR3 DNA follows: TGCGCCAGCAGTTCCAAAAATGAGGGTCAGCCCCAGCATTTT. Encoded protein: CASSSKNEGQPQHF.